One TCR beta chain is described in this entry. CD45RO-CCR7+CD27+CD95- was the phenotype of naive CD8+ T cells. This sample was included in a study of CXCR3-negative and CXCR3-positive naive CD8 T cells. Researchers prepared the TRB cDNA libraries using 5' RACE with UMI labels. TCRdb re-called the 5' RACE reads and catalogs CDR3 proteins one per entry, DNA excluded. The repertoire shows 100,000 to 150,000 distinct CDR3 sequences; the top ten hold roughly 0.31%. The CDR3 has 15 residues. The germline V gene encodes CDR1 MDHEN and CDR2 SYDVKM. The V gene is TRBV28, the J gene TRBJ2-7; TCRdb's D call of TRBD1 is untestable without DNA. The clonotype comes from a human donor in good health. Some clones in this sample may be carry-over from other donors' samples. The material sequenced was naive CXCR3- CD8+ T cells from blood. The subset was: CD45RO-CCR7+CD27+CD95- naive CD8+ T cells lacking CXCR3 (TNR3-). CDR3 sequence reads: CASSLRGPNSYEQYF. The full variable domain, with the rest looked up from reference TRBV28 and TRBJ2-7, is DVKVTQSSRYLVKRTGEKVFLECVQDMDHENMFWYRQDPGLGLRLIYFSYDVKMKEKGDIPEGYSVSREKKERFSLILESASTNQTSMYLCASSLRGPNSYEQYFGPGTRLTVT.